This T cell receptor (beta chain) was recorded in a study of blood T cell repertoires in COVID-19. Turning to the study itself: T cells, B-cell-depleted T cells, or PBMCs provided the cDNA or gDNA that served as material.

In the original processing: Estimation of nucleated cell counts relied on the amplification of reference gene primers. Repertoires were generated with immunoSEQ multiplex PCR, while TCRdb's copy carries only in-frame clones and drops some. V and J calls and clone size are copied from that table; D and trimming were computed from the DNA. The sample lists some 80,000 clones, around nine tenths occurring once. The sample consisted of peripheral blood. The clonotype comes from a man aged 80 or over with active or convalescent COVID-19.

DNA for the CDR3: TGTGCCAGCTCACCACCCCCGGGAGCTGAGACCCAGTACTTC. It codes for CASSPPPGAETQYF. The V and J genes are TRBV18 and TRBJ2-5; the D gene is possibly TRBD2 (6 bases). CDR1 and CDR2 from the germline V gene are KGHSH and LQKENI. The CDR3 is 14 residues long. V shed 0 bases and J shed 5 bases, with 10 bases lying between them. The whole variable domain, filled in from reference TRBV18 and TRBJ2-5, reads NAGVMQNPRHLVRRRGQEARLRCSPMKGHSHVYWYRQLPEEGLKFMVYLQKENIIDESGMPKERFSAEFPKEGPSILRIQQVVRGDSAAYFCASSPPPGAETQYFGPGTRLLVL.